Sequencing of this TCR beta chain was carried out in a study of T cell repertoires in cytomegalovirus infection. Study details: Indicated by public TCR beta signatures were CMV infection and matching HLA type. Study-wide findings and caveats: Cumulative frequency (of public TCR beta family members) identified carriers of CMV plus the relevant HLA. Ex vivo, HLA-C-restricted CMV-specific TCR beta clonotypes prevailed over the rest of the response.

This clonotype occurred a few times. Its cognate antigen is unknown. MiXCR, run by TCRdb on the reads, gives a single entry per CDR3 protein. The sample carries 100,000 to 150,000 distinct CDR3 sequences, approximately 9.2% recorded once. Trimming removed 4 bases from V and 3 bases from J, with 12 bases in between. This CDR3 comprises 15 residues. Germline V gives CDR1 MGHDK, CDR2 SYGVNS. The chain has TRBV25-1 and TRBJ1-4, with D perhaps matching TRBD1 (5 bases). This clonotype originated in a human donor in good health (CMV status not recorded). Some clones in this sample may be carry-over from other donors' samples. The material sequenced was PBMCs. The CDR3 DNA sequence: TGTGCCAGCAGTGGCCTGGGGCAGGCTAATGAAAAACTGTTTTTT. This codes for CASSGLGQANEKLFF.